The present T cell receptor (beta chain) was sequenced within a study of blood T cell repertoires in COVID-19. J was trimmed by 5 bases and V by 5 bases; bases with no gene match: 6. The CDR3 loop spans 13 amino acids. Germline-derived CDR1 and CDR2 are SEHNR and FQNEAQ (reference sequence). TCRdb's table, derived via immunoSEQ multiplex PCR, lists solely in-frame clones and lacks some. In the table there are roughly 180,000 clones, approximately 85% of which are singletons. This chain uses TRBV7-9 with TRBJ2-7; 7 nucleotides line up with TRBD1. The clonotype comes from a woman in her fifties or sixties with COVID-19, enrolled during active disease. Input material: peripheral blood. CDR3 nucleotide sequence: TGTGCCAGCAGCAGAAAGGGACAGAACGAGCAGTACTTC. Translation: CASSRKGQNEQYF.